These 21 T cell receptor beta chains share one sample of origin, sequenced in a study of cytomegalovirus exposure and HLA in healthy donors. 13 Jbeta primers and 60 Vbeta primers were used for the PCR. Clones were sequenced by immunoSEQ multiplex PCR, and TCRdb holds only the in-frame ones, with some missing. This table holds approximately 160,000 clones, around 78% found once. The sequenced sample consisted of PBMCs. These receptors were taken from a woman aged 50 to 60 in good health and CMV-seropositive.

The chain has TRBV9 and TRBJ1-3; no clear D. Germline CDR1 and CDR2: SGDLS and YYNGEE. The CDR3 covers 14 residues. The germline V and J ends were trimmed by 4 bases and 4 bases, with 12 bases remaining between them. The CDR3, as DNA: TGTGCCAGCAGCCCAGGCATTCTGGGAAACACCATATATTTT. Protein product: CASSPGILGNTIYF.

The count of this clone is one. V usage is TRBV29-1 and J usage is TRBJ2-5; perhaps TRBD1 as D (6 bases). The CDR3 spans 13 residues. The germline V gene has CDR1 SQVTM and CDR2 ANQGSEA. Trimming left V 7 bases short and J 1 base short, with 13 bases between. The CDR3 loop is CSASTGRQETQYF. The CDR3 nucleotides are TGCAGCGCCTCGACAGGCCGCCAAGAGACCCAGTACTTC.

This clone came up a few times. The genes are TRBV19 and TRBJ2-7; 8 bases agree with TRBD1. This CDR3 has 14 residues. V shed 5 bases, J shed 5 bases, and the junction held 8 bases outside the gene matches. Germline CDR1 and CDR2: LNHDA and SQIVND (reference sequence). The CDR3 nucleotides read TGTGCCAGTAGTCCGAGACAGGGGACTCACGAGCAGTACTTC. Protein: CASSPRQGTHEQYF.

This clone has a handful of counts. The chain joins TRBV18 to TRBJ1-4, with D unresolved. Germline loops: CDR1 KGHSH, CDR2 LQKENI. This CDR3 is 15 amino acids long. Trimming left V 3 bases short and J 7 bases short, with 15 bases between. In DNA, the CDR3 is TGTGCCAGCTCACCCCAGAACCAACCGGGTGAAAAACTGTTTTTT. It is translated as CASSPQNQPGEKLFF.

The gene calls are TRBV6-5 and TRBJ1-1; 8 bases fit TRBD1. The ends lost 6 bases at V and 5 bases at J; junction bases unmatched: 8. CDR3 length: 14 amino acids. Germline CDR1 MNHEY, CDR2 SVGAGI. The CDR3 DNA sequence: TGTGCCAGCAGGGTCGGACAGGGAAGGACTGAAGCTTTCTTT. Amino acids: CASRVGQGRTEAFF.

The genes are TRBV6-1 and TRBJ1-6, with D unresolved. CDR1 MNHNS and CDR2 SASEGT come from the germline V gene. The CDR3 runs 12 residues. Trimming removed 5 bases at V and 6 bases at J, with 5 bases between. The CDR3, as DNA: TGTGCCAGCAGTTTCAGTAATTCACCCCTCCACTTT. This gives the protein CASSFSNSPLHF.

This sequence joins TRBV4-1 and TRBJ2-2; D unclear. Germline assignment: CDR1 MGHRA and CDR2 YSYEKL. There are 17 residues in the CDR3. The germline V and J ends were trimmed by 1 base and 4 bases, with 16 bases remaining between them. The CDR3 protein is CASSQGSQRIFTGELFF. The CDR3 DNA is TGCGCCAGCAGCCAAGGATCACAGAGAATCTTCACCGGGGAGCTGTTTTTT.

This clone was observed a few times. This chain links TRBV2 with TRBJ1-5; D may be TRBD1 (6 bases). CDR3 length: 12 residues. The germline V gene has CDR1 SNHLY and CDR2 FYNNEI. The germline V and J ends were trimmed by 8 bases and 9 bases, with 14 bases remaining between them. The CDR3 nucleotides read TGTGCCAGCTGTAAGGAACAGGGGCCCCAGCATTTT. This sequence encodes CASCKEQGPQHF. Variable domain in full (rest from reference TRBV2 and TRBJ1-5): EPEVTQTPSHQVTQMGQEVILRCVPISNHLYFYWYRQILGQKVEFLVSFYNNEISEKSEIFDDQFSVERPDGSNFTLKIRSTKLEDSAMYFCASCKEQGPQHFGDGTRLSIL.

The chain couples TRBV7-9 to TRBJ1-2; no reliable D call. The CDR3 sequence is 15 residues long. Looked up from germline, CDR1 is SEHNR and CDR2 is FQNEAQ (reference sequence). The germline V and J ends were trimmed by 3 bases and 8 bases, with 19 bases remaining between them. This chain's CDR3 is CASSFAPLDPGGYTF. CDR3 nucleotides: TGTGCCAGCAGCTTCGCACCACTCGATCCGGGGGGCTACACCTTC.

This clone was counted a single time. Here the CDR3 DNA reads TGTGCCAGCAGTGAAGCGTGGGACAGTACCTACGAGCAGTACTTC. It is translated as CASSEAWDSTYEQYF. V usage is TRBV2 and J usage is TRBJ2-7, with 7 bases lining up with TRBD1. Germline CDR1 is SNHLY and CDR2 is FYNNEI. The CDR3 has 15 amino acids. Germline trimming cut 0 bases from V and 2 bases from J; bases unmatched to any gene: 4.

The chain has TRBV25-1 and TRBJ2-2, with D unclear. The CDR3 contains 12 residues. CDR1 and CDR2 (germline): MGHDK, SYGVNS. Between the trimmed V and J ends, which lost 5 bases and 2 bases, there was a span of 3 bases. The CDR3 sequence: CASSRNTGELFF. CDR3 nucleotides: TGTGCCAGCAGTCGTAACACCGGGGAGCTGTTTTTT.

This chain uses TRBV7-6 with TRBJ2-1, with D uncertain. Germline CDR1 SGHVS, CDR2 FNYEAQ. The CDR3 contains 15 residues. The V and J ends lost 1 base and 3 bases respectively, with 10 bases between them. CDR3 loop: CASSLESIDYNEQFF. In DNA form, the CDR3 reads TGTGCCAGCAGCTTAGAGAGTATAGACTACAATGAGCAGTTCTTC.

The CDR3 protein is CSVEATGRGYTF. CDR3 nucleotides: TGCAGCGTTGAAGCGACAGGGCGCGGCTACACCTTC. This rearrangement joins TRBV29-1 to TRBJ1-2, with 7 bases identical to TRBD1. The CDR3 spans 12 residues. V lost 1 base, J lost 8 bases, and 4 bases stayed unmatched. Looked up from germline, CDR1 is SQVTM and CDR2 is ANQGSEA. Variable domain in full (rest from reference TRBV29-1 and TRBJ1-2): SAVISQKPSRDICQRGTSLTIQCQVDSQVTMMFWYRQQPGQSLTLIATANQGSEATYESGFVIDKFPISRPNLTFSTLTVSNMSPEDSSIYLCSVEATGRGYTFGSGTRLTVV.

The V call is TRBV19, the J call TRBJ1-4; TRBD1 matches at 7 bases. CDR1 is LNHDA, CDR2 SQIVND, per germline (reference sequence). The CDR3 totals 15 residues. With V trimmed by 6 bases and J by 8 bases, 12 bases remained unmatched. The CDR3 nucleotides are TGTGCCAGTAGCCATCAGGACAGGTTAAACGAAAAACTGTTTTTT. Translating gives CASSHQDRLNEKLFF.

DNA for the CDR3: TGTGCCATCAGAAACGACAGGGGGCAGGCTGGGGCCAACGTCCTGACTTTC. The encoded protein is CAIRNDRGQAGANVLTF. The chain carries TRBV10-3 and TRBJ2-6, with 10 bases aligning to TRBD1. Per germline, CDR1 ENHRY and CDR2 SYGVKD. J gave up 2 bases and V 6 bases, and 7 bases lay outside the gene matches. This CDR3 has 17 amino acids.

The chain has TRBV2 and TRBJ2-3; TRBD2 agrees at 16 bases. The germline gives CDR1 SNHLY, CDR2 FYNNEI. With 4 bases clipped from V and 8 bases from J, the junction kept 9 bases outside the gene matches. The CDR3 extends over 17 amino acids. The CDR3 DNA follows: TGTGCCAGCAGTGCCGTGGGGACTAGCGGGGGGGCAGTTACGCAGTATTTT. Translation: CASSAVGTSGGAVTQYF.

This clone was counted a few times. DNA of the CDR3: TGTGCCAGCAGCCGGACAGGGCTTGGTGAGCAGTTCTTC. Protein sequence: CASSRTGLGEQFF. The chain employs TRBV6-5 and TRBJ2-1; TRBD1 matches at 8 bases. CDR3 length equals 13 residues. V lost 6 bases and J lost 9; bases outside the gene matches: 7. Germline V lookup: CDR1 MNHEY, CDR2 SVGAGI.

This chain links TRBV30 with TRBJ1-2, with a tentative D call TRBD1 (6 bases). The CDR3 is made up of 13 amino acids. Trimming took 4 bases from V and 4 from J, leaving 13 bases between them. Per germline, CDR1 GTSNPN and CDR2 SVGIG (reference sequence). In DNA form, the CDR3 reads TGTGCCTGGAATCAGGGGCAGGGCTATGGCTACACCTTC. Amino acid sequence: CAWNQGQGYGYTF.

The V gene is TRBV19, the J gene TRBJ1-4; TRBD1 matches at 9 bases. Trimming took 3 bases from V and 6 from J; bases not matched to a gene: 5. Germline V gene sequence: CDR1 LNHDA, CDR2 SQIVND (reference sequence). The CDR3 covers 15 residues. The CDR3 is CASSMPGQGYEKLFF. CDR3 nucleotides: TGTGCCAGTAGTATGCCGGGACAGGGTTATGAAAAACTGTTTTTT.

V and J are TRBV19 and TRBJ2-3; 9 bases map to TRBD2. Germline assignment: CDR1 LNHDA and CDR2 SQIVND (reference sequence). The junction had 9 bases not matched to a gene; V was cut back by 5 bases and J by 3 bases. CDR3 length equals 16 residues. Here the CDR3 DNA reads TGTGCCAGTAGTTTTAGCGGGGGAGGTTGGACAGATACGCAGTATTTT. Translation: CASSFSGGGWTDTQYF.

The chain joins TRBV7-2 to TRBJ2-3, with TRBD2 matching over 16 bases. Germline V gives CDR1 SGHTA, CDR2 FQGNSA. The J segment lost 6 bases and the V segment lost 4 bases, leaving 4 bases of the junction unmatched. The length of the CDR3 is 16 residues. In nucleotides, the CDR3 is TGTGCCAGCAGCTGGGGACTAGCGGGGGGGCCCGATACGCAGTATTTT. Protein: CASSWGLAGGPDTQYF.